The entry below describes one TCR beta chain. The sample belongs to a study of PD-L1 blockade in urothelial cancer. Overall study context: Of prior chemotherapy regimens, patients had received between 0 and 3.

In germline, CDR1 is MDHEN, CDR2 SYDVKM. V lost 6 bases and J lost 0, with 14 bases in between. The CDR3 has 15 amino acids. The investigators introduced synthetic TCR analog templates into each PCR as spikes. Method: immunoSEQ multiplex PCR; TCRdb's copy keeps in-frame clones and lacks some. The table includes approximately 100,000 clones, approximately 90% detected once. Specimen: PBMCs, collected around atezolizumab (anti-PD-L1) treatment. The chain uses TRBV28 and TRBJ1-2, with D possibly matching TRBD1 (5 bases). The sequence came from a woman older than 75 with urothelial cancer. This CDR3 is CASRPADSPNYGYTF. CDR3 DNA: TGTGCCAGCAGGCCCGCCGACAGTCCTAACTATGGCTACACCTTC.